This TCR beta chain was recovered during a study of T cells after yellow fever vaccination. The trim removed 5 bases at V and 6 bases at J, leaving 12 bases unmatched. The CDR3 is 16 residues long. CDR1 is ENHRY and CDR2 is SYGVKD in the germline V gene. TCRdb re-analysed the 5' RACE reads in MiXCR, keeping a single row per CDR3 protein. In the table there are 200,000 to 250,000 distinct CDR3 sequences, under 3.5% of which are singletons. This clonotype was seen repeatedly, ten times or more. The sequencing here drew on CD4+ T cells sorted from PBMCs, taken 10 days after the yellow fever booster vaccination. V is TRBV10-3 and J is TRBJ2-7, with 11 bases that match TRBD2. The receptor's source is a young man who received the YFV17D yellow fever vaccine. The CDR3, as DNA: TGTGCCATCAGTCACCTAGCGGGGGGCATGTCCGGCGAGCAGTACTTC. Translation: CAISHLAGGMSGEQYF.